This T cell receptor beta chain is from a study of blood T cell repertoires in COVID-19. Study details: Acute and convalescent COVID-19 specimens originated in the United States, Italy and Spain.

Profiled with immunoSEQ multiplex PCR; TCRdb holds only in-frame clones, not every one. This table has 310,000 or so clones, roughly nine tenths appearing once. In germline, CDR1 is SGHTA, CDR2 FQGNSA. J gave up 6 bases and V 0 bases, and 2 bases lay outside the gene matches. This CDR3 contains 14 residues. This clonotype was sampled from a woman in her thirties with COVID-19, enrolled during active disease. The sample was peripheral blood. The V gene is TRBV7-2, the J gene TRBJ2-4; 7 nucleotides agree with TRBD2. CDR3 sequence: CASSLAVAGNIQYF. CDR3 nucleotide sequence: TGTGCCAGCAGCTTAGCGGTAGCGGGAAACATTCAGTACTTC.